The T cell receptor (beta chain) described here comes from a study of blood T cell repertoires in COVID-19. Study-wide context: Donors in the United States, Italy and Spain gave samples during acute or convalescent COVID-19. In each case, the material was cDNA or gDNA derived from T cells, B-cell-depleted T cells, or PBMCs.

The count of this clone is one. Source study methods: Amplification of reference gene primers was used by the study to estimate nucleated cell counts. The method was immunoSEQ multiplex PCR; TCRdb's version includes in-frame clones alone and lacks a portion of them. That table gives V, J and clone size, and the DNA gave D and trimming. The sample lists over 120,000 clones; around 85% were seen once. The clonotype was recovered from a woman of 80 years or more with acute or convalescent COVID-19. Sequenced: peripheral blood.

CDR3 coding DNA: TGTGCCAGCTCACCATTAGGCCCGGGACAGGGATTGGAGACCCAGTACTTC. Amino acids: CASSPLGPGQGLETQYF. The J gene is TRBJ2-5, the V gene TRBV18; TRBD1 agrees at 9 bases. The CDR3 contains 17 residues. Unmatched junction bases numbered 12, after V lost 2 bases and J lost 5 bases. CDR1 and CDR2 from the germline V gene are KGHSH and LQKENI.